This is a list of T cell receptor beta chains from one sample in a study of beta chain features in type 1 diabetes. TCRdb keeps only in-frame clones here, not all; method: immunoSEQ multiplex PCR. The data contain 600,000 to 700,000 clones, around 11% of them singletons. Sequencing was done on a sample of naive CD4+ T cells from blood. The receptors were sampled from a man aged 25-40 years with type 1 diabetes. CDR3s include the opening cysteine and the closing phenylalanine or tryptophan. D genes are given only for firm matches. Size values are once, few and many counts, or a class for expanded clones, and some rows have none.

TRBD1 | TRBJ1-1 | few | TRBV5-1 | CASSFADRGPTEAFF | TGCGCCAGCAGCTTCGCAGACAGGGGGCCCACTGAAGCTTTCTTT
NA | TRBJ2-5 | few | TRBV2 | CASSADLQETQYF | TGTGCCAGCAGCGCCGATCTCCAAGAGACCCAGTACTTC
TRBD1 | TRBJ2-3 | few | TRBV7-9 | CAGIPGQGTDTQYF | TGTGCCGGAATCCCGGGACAGGGGACAGATACGCAGTATTTT
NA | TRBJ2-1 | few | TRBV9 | CASSVGGVGNEQFF | TGTGCCAGCAGCGTAGGAGGGGTCGGCAATGAGCAGTTCTTC
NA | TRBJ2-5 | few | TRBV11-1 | CASSLDGGLQETQYF | TGTGCCAGCAGCTTAGATGGAGGACTGCAAGAGACCCAGTACTTC
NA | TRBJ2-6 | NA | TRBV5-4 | CASSSRQTLSSGANVLTF | TGTGCCAGCAGCTCGAGACAGACTTTGAGCTCTGGGGCCAACGTCCTGACTTTC
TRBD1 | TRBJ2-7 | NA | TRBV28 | CASSFGQVPEQYF | TGTGCCAGCAGTTTCGGACAGGTCCCCGAGCAGTACTTC
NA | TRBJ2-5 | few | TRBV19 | CASSITGGGETQYF | TGTGCCAGTAGTATTACCGGGGGCGGAGAGACCCAGTACTTC
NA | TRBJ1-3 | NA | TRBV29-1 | CSVVVWWGSGNTIYF | TGCAGCGTTGTTGTGTGGTGGGGCTCTGGAAACACCATATATTTT
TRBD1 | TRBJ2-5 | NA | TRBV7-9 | CASRQPPGGSETQYF | TGTGCCAGCAGGCAACCTCCAGGGGGCTCGGAGACCCAGTACTTC
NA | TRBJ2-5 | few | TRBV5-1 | CASTYGETQYF | TGCGCCAGCACTTACGGAGAGACCCAGTACTTC
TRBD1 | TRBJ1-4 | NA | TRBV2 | CASRSRGPEKLFF | TGTGCCAGCAGATCCAGGGGGCCAGAAAAACTGTTTTTT
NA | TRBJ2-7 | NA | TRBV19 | CASSLKRRENYEQYF | TGTGCCAGTAGTCTCAAACGCAGGGAAAATTACGAGCAGTACTTC
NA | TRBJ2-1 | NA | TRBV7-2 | CASSRATGTLNEQFF | TGTGCCAGCAGCCGGGCAACCGGGACTCTCAATGAGCAGTTCTTC
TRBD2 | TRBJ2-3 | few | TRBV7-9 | CASTYQAGGPDTQYF | TGTGCCAGCACCTACCAAGCGGGGGGGCCAGATACGCAGTATTTT
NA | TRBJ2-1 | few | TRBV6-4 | CASSDSSAASYNEQFF | TGTGCCAGCAGTGACTCCTCGGCGGCCTCCTACAATGAGCAGTTCTTC
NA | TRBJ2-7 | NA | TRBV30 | CAWSLHYEQYF | TGTGCCTGGAGTCTCCACTACGAGCAGTACTTC
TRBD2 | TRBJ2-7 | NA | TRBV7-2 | CASSLALAGSSYEQYF | TGTGCCAGCAGCTTAGCGCTAGCGGGAAGCTCCTACGAGCAGTACTTC
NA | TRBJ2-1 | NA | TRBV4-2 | CASSQSDGHVYNEQFF | TGTGCCAGCAGCCAATCCGACGGCCACGTTTATAATGAGCAGTTCTTC
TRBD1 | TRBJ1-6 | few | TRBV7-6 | CASSPGTGQSPLHF | TGTGCCAGCAGTCCCGGGACAGGACAGTCACCCCTCCACTTT
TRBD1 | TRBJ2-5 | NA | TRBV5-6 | CASSLQGVQETQYF | TGTGCCAGCAGCTTGCAGGGGGTTCAAGAGACCCAGTACTTC
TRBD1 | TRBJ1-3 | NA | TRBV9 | CASSDDRAGNTIYF | TGTGCCAGCAGCGACGACAGGGCAGGAAACACCATATATTTT
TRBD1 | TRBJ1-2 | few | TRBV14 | CASSQTGDGGYTF | TGTGCCAGCAGTCAGACAGGGGATGGTGGCTACACCTTC
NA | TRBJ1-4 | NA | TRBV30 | CAWSVYESTNEKLFF | TGTGCCTGGAGTGTATACGAGTCAACTAATGAAAAACTGTTTTTT
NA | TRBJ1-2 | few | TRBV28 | CASSSAARALGYTF | TGTGCCAGCAGTTCCGCCGCCAGGGCACTCGGCTACACCTTC
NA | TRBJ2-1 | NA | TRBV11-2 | CASSLGGNWNEQFF | TGTGCCAGCAGCTTAGGTGGGAACTGGAATGAGCAGTTCTTC
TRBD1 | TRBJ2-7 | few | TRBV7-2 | CASSFRQGVYEQYF | TGTGCCAGCAGCTTTAGACAGGGGGTCTACGAGCAGTACTTC
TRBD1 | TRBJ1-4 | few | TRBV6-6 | CASSYGQGNEKLFF | TGTGCCAGCAGTTACGGACAGGGTAATGAAAAACTGTTTTTT
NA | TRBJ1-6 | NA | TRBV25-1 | CASSALGGANSPLHF | TGTGCCAGCAGTGCCCTCGGGGGGGCAAATTCACCCCTCCACTTT
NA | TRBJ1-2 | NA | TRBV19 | CASSGSLYGYTF | TGTGCCAGTAGTGGCAGCCTCTATGGCTACACCTTC
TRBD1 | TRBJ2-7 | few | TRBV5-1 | CASTYTGGSSYEQYF | TGCGCCAGCACCTACACAGGGGGTTCCTCCTACGAGCAGTACTTC
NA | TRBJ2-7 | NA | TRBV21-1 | CAGRGQGIRASYEQYF | TGTGCCGGGAGGGGACAGGGTATAAGGGCATCCTACGAGCAGTACTTC
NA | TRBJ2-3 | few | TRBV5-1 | CASSLGRDTDTQYF | TGCGCCAGCAGCTTGGGAAGGGACACAGATACGCAGTATTTT
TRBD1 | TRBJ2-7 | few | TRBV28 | CASRPTGALYEQYF | TGTGCCAGCAGGCCGACAGGGGCACTCTACGAGCAGTACTTC
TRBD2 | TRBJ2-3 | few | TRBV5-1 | CASSFLFRTSLSTDTQYF | TGCGCCAGCAGCTTTTTATTTCGGACTAGCCTGAGCACAGATACGCAGTATTTT
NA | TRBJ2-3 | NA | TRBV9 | CASSVAPSSSETQYF | TGTGCCAGCAGCGTAGCTCCGTCTTCTAGCGAAACTCAGTATTTT
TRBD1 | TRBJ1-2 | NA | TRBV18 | CASSDLTGVYGYTF | TGTGCCAGCTCAGACCTGACAGGGGTTTATGGCTACACCTTC
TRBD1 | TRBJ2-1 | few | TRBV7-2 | CASSSDRGIGEQFF | TGTGCCAGCAGCTCGGACAGGGGTATAGGTGAGCAGTTCTTC
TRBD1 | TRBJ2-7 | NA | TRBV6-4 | CASSPSPGTVQYF | TGTGCCAGCAGTCCCAGCCCCGGGACAGTACAGTACTTC
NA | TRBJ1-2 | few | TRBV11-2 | CASSPRRESGYTF | TGTGCCAGCAGCCCCCGGCGGGAATCCGGTTACACCTTC
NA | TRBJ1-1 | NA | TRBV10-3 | CAISVQGTNTEAFF | TGTGCCATCAGTGTACAGGGTACAAACACTGAAGCTTTCTTT
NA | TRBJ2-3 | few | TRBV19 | CASTPNAAGASTDTQYF | TGTGCCAGTACCCCGAATGCGGCGGGGGCCTCCACAGATACGCAGTATTTT
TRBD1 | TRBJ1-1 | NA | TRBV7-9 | CASSRQGLVYTEAFF | TGTGCCAGCAGTCGACAGGGGTTGGTGTACACTGAAGCTTTCTTT
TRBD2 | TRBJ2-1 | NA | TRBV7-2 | CASSLVLAGSYNEQFF | TGTGCCAGCAGCTTAGTCCTAGCGGGCTCCTACAATGAGCAGTTCTTC
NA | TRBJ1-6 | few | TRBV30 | CAWDGGRGDSPLHF | TGTGCCTGGGATGGGGGCAGGGGTGATTCACCCCTCCACTTT
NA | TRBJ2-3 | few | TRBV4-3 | CASSQGASGVTDTQYF | TGCGCCAGCAGCCAAGGGGCTAGTGGAGTCACAGATACGCAGTATTTT
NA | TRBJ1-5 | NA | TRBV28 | CASSLRTGQPQHF | TGTGCCAGCAGTCTCCGGACGGGTCAGCCCCAGCATTTT
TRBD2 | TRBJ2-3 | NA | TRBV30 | CAWSEIAGGRDTQYF | TGTGCCTGGAGTGAAATAGCGGGGGGGCGAGATACGCAGTATTTT
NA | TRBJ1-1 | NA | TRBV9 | CASSGDPRGPEAFF | TGTGCCAGCAGCGGAGATCCTCGGGGGCCTGAAGCTTTCTTT
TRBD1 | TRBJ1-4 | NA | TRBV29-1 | CSVRPGGASDEKLFF | TGCAGCGTAAGACCAGGGGGAGCCTCTGATGAAAAACTGTTTTTT
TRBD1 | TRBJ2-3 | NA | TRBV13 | CASSLGAGGYTDTQYF | TGTGCCAGCAGCTTAGGAGCAGGGGGCTACACAGATACGCAGTATTTT
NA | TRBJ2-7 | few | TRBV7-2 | CASSPRQDYEQYF | TGTGCCAGCAGCCCCCGACAAGACTACGAGCAGTACTTC
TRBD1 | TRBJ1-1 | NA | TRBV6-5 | CASRDRETTEAFF | TGTGCCAGCAGGGACAGGGAGACCACTGAAGCTTTCTTT
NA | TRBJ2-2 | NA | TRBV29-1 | CSVHKRYTGELFF | TGCAGCGTTCACAAGAGGTACACCGGGGAGCTGTTTTTT
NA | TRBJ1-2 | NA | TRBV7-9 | CASSLEHYGYTF | TGTGCCAGCAGCTTAGAGCACTATGGCTACACCTTC
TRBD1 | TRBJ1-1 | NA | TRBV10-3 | CAIRNRGANTEAFF | TGTGCCATCAGGAACAGGGGGGCGAACACTGAAGCTTTCTTT
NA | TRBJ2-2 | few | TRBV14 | CASSQDEYTGELFF | TGTGCCAGCAGCCAAGATGAATACACCGGGGAGCTGTTTTTT
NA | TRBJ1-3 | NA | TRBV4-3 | CASSPGRYSGNTIYF | TGCGCCAGCAGCCCAGGACGGTACTCTGGAAACACCATATATTTT
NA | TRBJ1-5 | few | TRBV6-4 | CASRTQPAQHF | TGTGCCAGCAGAACGCAACCCGCCCAGCATTTT